The 14 T cell receptor beta chains below come from one sample, sequenced in a study of blood T cell repertoires in COVID-19. Method: immunoSEQ multiplex PCR; TCRdb's copy keeps in-frame clones and lacks some. The sample has around 170,000 clones; 84% are singletons. Input material: PBMCs or T cells enriched from blood (not recorded which). The receptors shown here come from a man in his fifties who had recovered from COVID-19.

The V gene is TRBV5-6, the J gene TRBJ2-2, with TRBD1 as a possible D gene (6 bases). The CDR3 consists of 12 residues. V lost 7 bases, J lost 7 bases, and 11 bases lay in between. The germline gives CDR1 SGHDT, CDR2 YYEEEE. The CDR3 protein is CASHREGGELFF. DNA for the CDR3: TGTGCCAGCCACAGGGAAGGCGGGGAGCTGTTTTTT.

The V gene is TRBV3-1 (or the pseudogene TRBV3-2), the J gene TRBJ1-2; D is possibly TRBD1 (5 bases). The ends were cut back, 0 bases at V and 3 bases at J, with 14 bases in the middle. The CDR3 is 16 amino acids. Looked up from germline, CDR1 is LGHDT and CDR2 is YNNKEL (reference sequence). CDR3 DNA: TGTGCCAGCAGCCAAGATTTCAGGGAGGGACACTATGGCTACACCTTC. Its protein product is CASSQDFREGHYGYTF.

The chain employs TRBV6-5 and TRBJ1-2; 9 nucleotides align to TRBD1. The CDR3 has 13 residues. Germline CDR1 is MNHEY and CDR2 is SVGAGI. The J segment lost 7 bases and the V segment lost 8 bases, leaving 8 bases of the junction unmatched. CDR3 loop: CASRDRVFGGYTF. CDR3 DNA: TGTGCCAGCCGGGACAGGGTTTTTGGTGGCTACACCTTC.

The V and J genes are TRBV19 and TRBJ1-5, with 11 bases matching TRBD1. CDR1 and CDR2 from the germline V gene are LNHDA and SQIVND (reference sequence). Trimming at V came to 8 bases and at J to 5 bases, leaving 8 bases not matched to a gene. The CDR3 extends over 15 amino acids. The CDR3 loop is CASQIGTGGDQPQHF. CDR3 sequence (DNA): TGTGCCAGTCAAATCGGGACAGGGGGTGATCAGCCCCAGCATTTT.

The rearrangement joins TRBV11-2 to TRBJ2-7, with 12 bases lining up with TRBD1. Germline lookup yields CDR1 SGHAT and CDR2 FQNNGV. Trimming at V came to 5 bases and at J to 3 bases, leaving 14 bases not matched to a gene. The CDR3 has 18 residues. CDR3 protein: CASSPNSRDRGQHYEQYF. In nucleotides, the CDR3 is TGTGCCAGCAGCCCAAATTCCCGGGACAGGGGGCAGCACTACGAGCAGTACTTC.

J is TRBJ1-2 and V is TRBV6-5; no definite D call. Trimming left V 0 bases short and J 1 base short, with 6 bases between. There are 14 residues in the CDR3. Germline V gives CDR1 MNHEY, CDR2 SVGAGI. The CDR3 sequence is CASSYSRGNYGYTF. In nucleotides, the CDR3 is TGTGCCAGCAGTTACTCACGGGGTAACTATGGCTACACCTTC.

This sequence joins TRBV2 and TRBJ2-6; maybe TRBD1 (6 bases). Germline V gives CDR1 SNHLY, CDR2 FYNNEI. The ends were cut back, 6 bases at V and 1 base at J, with 10 bases in the middle. The CDR3 consists of 15 residues. Here the CDR3 reads CASREQGSGANVLTF. CDR3 in DNA: TGTGCCAGCAGGGAACAGGGTTCTGGGGCCAACGTCCTGACTTTC.

This chain connects TRBV24-1 to TRBJ2-1; D ambiguous. With 4 bases removed from V and 12 bases from J, the gap between germline ends came to 15 bases. There are 13 residues in the CDR3. CDR1 is KGHDR and CDR2 is SFDVKD in the germline V gene. The CDR3 region has the DNA TGTGCCACCAGTGAGCTTACTAACGGGTTGCAGTTCTTC. The encoded protein is CATSELTNGLQFF.

The rearrangement links TRBV10-3 to TRBJ2-1, with a possible D match to TRBD1 (5 bases). The CDR3 is made up of 13 amino acids. The germline gives CDR1 ENHRY, CDR2 SYGVKD. V dropped 6 bases and J dropped 6 bases, with 12 bases sitting between them. This chain's CDR3 is CAIRKDTSNEQFF. The CDR3, as DNA: TGTGCCATCAGAAAGGACACCAGCAATGAGCAGTTCTTC.

The genes are TRBV19 and TRBJ1-1, with D tentatively TRBD1 (5 bases). There are 13 residues in the CDR3. CDR1 is LNHDA, CDR2 SQIVND, per germline (reference sequence). V lost 5 bases to trimming and J lost 0 bases, with 7 bases between them. CDR3 region: CASSSTVNTEAFF. The CDR3 bases are TGTGCCAGTAGTTCGACAGTGAACACTGAAGCTTTCTTT.

CDR3 amino acids: CASLETGDSPLHF. DNA of the CDR3: TGTGCCAGCCTGGAGACAGGAGATTCACCCCTCCACTTT. The chain joins TRBV6-5 to TRBJ1-6; D is perhaps TRBD1 (6 bases). CDR3 length equals 13 residues. CDR1 MNHEY and CDR2 SVGAGI come from the germline V gene. Trimming removed 8 bases at V and 8 bases at J, with 13 bases between.

This clone was recorded only once. The chain employs TRBV28 and TRBJ2-6; the D gene is possibly TRBD2 (7 bases). Germline V gene data show CDR1 as MDHEN and CDR2 as SYDVKM. This CDR3 is built from 15 residues. Between the trimmed V and J ends, which lost 6 bases and 2 bases, there was a span of 11 bases. CDR3 amino acids: CASRMGGPGANVLTF. CDR3 bases: TGTGCCAGCAGAATGGGGGGGCCTGGGGCCAACGTCCTGACTTTC. The entire variable domain, with the rest obtained from reference TRBV28 and TRBJ2-6, is as follows: DVKVTQSSRYLVKRTGEKVFLECVQDMDHENMFWYRQDPGLGLRLIYFSYDVKMKEKGDIPEGYSVSREKKERFSLILESASTNQTSMYLCASRMGGPGANVLTFGAGSRLTVL.

The chain carries TRBV11-2 and TRBJ2-7; the match to TRBD2 covers 8 bases. Germline V gene lookup returns CDR1 SGHAT and CDR2 FQNNGV. Trimming removed 5 bases from V and 6 bases from J; junction bases left unmatched: 3. The CDR3 is made up of 12 amino acids. CDR3 residues: CASSGLAGEQYF. The CDR3 DNA sequence: TGTGCCAGCAGCGGACTAGCCGGCGAGCAGTACTTC.

This clone occurred a few times. CDR3 sequence reads: CATSDSINTEAFF. In nucleotides, the CDR3 is TGTGCCACCTCGGACAGTATTAACACTGAAGCTTTCTTT. The chain is built from TRBV14 and TRBJ1-1; D may be TRBD1 (6 bases). V was shortened by 10 bases and J by 2 bases, with 14 bases between the two germline ends. The CDR3 runs to 13 residues. Germline lookup yields CDR1 SGHDN and CDR2 FVKESK.